This TCR beta chain is from a study of CD8+CD57+ T cells in acquired aplastic anemia. On the study more broadly: An average of approximately 3.4 ug of DNA was obtained from sorted CD4+ and CD8+ cells. Whole-study findings and limits: There were roughly 28 CD8+ CDR3 sequences that occurred in both patients and controls.

Before being chosen for sequencing, patients had shown CD8+CD57+ cell expansion by flow cytometry. There are a few counts of this clonotype. The antigen is not known. The germline gives CDR1 PRHDT, CDR2 FYEKMQ (reference sequence). Trimming left V 7 bases short and J 4 bases short, with 8 bases between. CDR3 length: 11 amino acids. Genomic DNA provided the template from which TCR beta VDJ and CDR3 profiles were obtained. Via MiXCR, TCRdb re-called the reads, giving one row per CDR3 protein. This sample has 80,000 to 100,000 distinct CDR3 sequences; about 67% occur once, and the top ten carry 65%. Sequenced sample: sorted CD4+, CD8+, or CD8+CD57+ T cells (not recorded which) from PBMCs. This TCR derives from a human donor with aplastic anemia. The chain combines TRBV13 with TRBJ2-7; tentative D call: TRBD1 (5 bases). CDR3 region: CASNKGYEQYF. Here the CDR3 DNA reads TGTGCCAGCAATAAGGGGTACGAGCAGTACTTC.